Listed here are 8 T cell receptor beta chains from one sample, sequenced in a study of tissue T cells after allogeneic stem cell transplantation. Using immunoSEQ multiplex PCR, the repertoire was profiled, and TCRdb retains in-frame clones only, with some absent. Here the sample spans approximately 6,300 clones, 50% to 70% being singletons. The specimen was duodenum tissue, collected at autopsy. These receptors were collected from a woman between 18 and 50 years old with breast cancer.

The chain is built from TRBV5-1 and TRBJ2-6; TRBD1 aligns across 7 bases. Losses at the gene ends were 0 bases for V and 4 bases for J; bases not matched to a gene: 4. Germline V gene data show CDR1 as SGHRS and CDR2 as YFSETQ. CDR3 length: 16 residues. The CDR3 protein is CASSLETGRGANVLTF. The CDR3 DNA follows: TGCGCCAGCAGCTTGGAGACAGGGCGAGGGGCCAACGTCCTGACTTTC.

The chain carries TRBV24-1 and TRBJ1-5; 8 nucleotides line up with TRBD1. CDR1 is KGHDR, CDR2 SFDVKD, per germline. The CDR3 loop spans 15 amino acids. J lost 6 bases, V lost 2 bases, and 5 bases had no gene match. CDR3 nucleotide sequence: TGTGCCACCAGTGATTCGCGGACAGGGATTCAGCCCCAGCATTTT. This sequence encodes CATSDSRTGIQPQHF.

The chain joins TRBV30 to TRBJ2-7, with D maybe TRBD2 (5 bases). The CDR3 is 12 residues long. V gave up 2 bases and J gave up 9 bases, with 14 bases separating them. Germline values: CDR1 GTSNPN, CDR2 SVGIG (reference sequence). The CDR3 region is CAWSLDSGGQYF. As DNA, the CDR3 is TGTGCCTGGAGTCTGGACTCCGGCGGGCAGTACTTC.

CDR3 DNA: TGTGCCAGCAGCAGGACTTTGGACAGAGGGGGTCAGCCCCAGCATTTT. It specifies CASSRTLDRGGQPQHF. The chain joins TRBV5-6 to TRBJ1-5; D is perhaps TRBD1 (6 bases). The CDR3 sequence is 16 residues long. V was pared by 4 bases and J by 6 bases, with 20 bases between. Germline CDR1 reads SGHDT; CDR2 reads YYEEEE. The full variable domain, with the rest looked up from reference TRBV5-6 and TRBJ1-5, is DAGVTQSPTHLIKTRGQQVTLRCSPKSGHDTVSWYQQALGQGPQFIFQYYEEEERQRGNFPDRFSGHQFPNYSSELNVNALLLGDSALYLCASSRTLDRGGQPQHFGDGTRLSIL.

The chain links TRBV6-5 to TRBJ2-2; no definite D call. Germline assignment: CDR1 MNHEY and CDR2 SVGAGI. The CDR3 is made up of 14 amino acids. The V and J ends lost 4 bases and 1 base respectively, with 7 bases between them. The CDR3 here is CASSLTQNTGELFF. The CDR3 DNA sequence: TGTGCCAGCAGTTTGACACAGAACACCGGGGAGCTGTTTTTT.

This sequence joins TRBV6-5 and TRBJ1-2; the D gene is possibly TRBD1 (5 bases). This CDR3 comprises 13 residues. Trimming stripped 4 bases from V and 8 bases from J, with 14 bases between. Per the germline V gene, CDR1 is MNHEY and CDR2 is SVGAGI. The CDR3 is CASSLVGERGYTF. As DNA, the CDR3 is TGTGCCAGCAGTTTGGTGGGGGAGCGGGGCTACACCTTC.

The gene calls are TRBV7-9 and TRBJ2-7; TRBD2 matches 7 bases. The V gene's germline CDR1 is SEHNR and CDR2 FQNEAQ (reference sequence). The V segment lost 3 bases and the J segment 2 bases; nucleotides outside the gene matches: 4. This CDR3 is built from 14 residues. CDR3 protein: CASSFAGEAYEQYF. As DNA, the CDR3 is TGTGCCAGCAGCTTTGCGGGAGAAGCCTACGAGCAGTACTTC.

This clone is medium-sized (0.01 to 0.1%) within its sample. The rearrangement joins TRBV29-1 to TRBJ2-5; possible D gene TRBD2, 6 bases. The ends were cut back, 4 bases at V and 2 bases at J, with 11 bases in the middle. CDR3 size: 13 residues. CDR1 is SQVTM and CDR2 is ANQGSEA in the germline V gene. The CDR3 coding sequence is TGCAGCGTTGGTCCCAGCGGGCAAGAGACCCAGTACTTC. It specifies CSVGPSGQETQYF.